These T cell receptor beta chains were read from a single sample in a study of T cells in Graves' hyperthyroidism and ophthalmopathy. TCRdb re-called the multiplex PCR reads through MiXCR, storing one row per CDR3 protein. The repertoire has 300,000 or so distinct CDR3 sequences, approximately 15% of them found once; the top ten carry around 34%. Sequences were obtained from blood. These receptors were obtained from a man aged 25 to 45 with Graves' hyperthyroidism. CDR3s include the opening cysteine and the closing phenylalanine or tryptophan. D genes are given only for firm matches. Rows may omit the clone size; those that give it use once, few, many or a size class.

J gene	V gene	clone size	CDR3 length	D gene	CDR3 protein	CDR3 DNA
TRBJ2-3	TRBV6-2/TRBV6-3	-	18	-	CASSYFPPRGRSTDTQYF	TGTGCCAGCAGTTACTTCCCCCCGCGGGGCAGGAGCACAGATACGCAGTATTTT
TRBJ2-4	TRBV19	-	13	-	CATTASAGNIQYF	TGTGCCACTACCGCCTCCGCGGGAAACATTCAGTACTTC
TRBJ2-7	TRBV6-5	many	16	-	CASSYPPGTSPDEQYF	TGTGCCAGCAGTTACCCCCCAGGGACCTCCCCCGACGAGCAGTACTTC
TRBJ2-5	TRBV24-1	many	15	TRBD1	CATSDRTGGQETQYF	TGTGCCACCAGTGACCGGACAGGGGGACAAGAGACCCAGTACTTC
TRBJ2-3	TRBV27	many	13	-	CASRPSSTDTQYF	TGTGCCAGTAGACCATCTAGCACAGATACGCAGTATTTT
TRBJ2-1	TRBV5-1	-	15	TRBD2	CASSPRQTSGRASFF	TGCGCCAGCAGCCCCCGGCAGACTAGCGGGAGGGCCTCGTTCTTC
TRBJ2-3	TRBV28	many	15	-	CASSLPGNGADTQYF	TGTGCCAGCAGTTTGCCCGGTAATGGCGCAGATACGCAGTATTTT
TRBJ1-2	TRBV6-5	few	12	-	CASRSRDYGYTF	TGTGCCAGCAGGTCTCGAGACTATGGCTACACCTTC
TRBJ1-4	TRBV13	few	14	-	CASSLGPQSEKLFF	TGTGCCAGCAGCTTAGGGCCCCAGAGCGAAAAACTGTTTTTT
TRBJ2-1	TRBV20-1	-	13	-	CSAIRDSNNEQFF	TGCAGTGCTATAAGAGACTCTAACAATGAGCAGTTCTTC
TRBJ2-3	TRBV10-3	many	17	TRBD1	CAISGQSKGASIDTQYF	TGTGCCATCAGTGGTCAAAGTAAGGGGGCAAGTATTGATACGCAGTATTTT
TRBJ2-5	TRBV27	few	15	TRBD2	CASSSAGGYQETQYF	TGTGCCAGCAGTTCGGCGGGGGGGTACCAAGAGACCCAGTACTTC
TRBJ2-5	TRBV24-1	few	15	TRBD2	CATSPTSGSAETQYF	TGTGCCACCAGTCCAACTAGCGGGAGTGCCGAGACCCAGTACTTC
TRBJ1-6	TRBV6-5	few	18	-	CASSYYRTGRSYNSPLHF	TGTGCCAGCAGTTACTACCGAACAGGGAGGTCCTATAATTCACCCCTCCACTTT
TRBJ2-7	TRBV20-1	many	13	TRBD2	CSAREAGVYEQYF	TGCAGTGCTAGAGAAGCGGGAGTTTACGAGCAGTACTTC
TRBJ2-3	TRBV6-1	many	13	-	CASSPRRTDTQYF	TGTGCCAGCAGTCCCCGTAGGACAGATACGCAGTATTTT
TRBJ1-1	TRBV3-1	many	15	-	CASSQDTGMNTEAFF	TGTGCCAGCAGCCAAGATACAGGGATGAACACTGAAGCTTTCTTT
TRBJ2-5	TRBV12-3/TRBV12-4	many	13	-	CASSSVARETQYF	TGTGCCAGCAGTTCTGTGGCCAGGGAGACCCAGTACTTC
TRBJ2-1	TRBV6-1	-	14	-	CASSEVIVHNEQFF	TGTGCCAGCAGTGAAGTGATAGTGCACAATGAGCAGTTCTTC
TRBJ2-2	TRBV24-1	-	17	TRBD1	CATSDSEGQGNTGELFF	TGTGCCACCAGTGATTCCGAGGGACAGGGAAACACCGGGGAGCTGTTTTTT
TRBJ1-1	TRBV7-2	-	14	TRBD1	CASSLLGTATEAFF	TGTGCCAGCAGCTTACTTGGGACAGCCACTGAAGCTTTCTTT
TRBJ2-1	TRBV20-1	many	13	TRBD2	CSAGTRGDNEQFF	TGCAGTGCCGGGACTAGAGGAGACAATGAGCAGTTCTTC
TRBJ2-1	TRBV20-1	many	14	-	CSAARNRYYNEQFF	TGCAGTGCTGCCCGGAACAGATACTACAATGAGCAGTTCTTC
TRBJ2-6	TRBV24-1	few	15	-	CATSEAGSGANVLTF	TGTGCCACCAGTGAGGCCGGGTCTGGGGCCAACGTCCTGACTTTC
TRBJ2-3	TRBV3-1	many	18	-	CASSQEVMAIRNTDTQYF	TGTGCCAGCAGCCAAGAGGTGATGGCTATTCGGAACACAGATACGCAGTATTTT
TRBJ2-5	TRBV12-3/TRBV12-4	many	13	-	CASRKARGETQYF	TGTGCCAGCAGGAAGGCCCGGGGGGAGACCCAGTACTTC